The 11 T cell receptor beta chains below were found in one sample sequenced in a study of blood T cells in healthy people across ages. With a J-beta primer mix and a sample-barcoded 5' primer, a second PCR ran about 7 to 11 cycles. From the 5' RACE reads, TCRdb called clonotypes with MiXCR, one entry per CDR3 protein. In the table there are 1.5 million or so distinct CDR3 sequences, 42% of which are singletons. Sequenced material: blood. The origin of the receptors is a woman aged 18 to 35 in good health.

This chain links TRBV6-7 with TRBJ2-5; 7 positions agree with TRBD2. TRBV6-7 is annotated as an ORF whose role is uncertain. The CDR3 runs 17 residues. J was trimmed by 11 bases and V by 0 bases; bases with no gene match: 18. The CDR3 DNA sequence: TGTGCCAGCAGTTACTCCGGTATCGAGACTAGCTTTAATGAGCAGTACTTC. Protein sequence: CASSYSGIETSFNEQYF.

J is TRBJ1-3 and V is TRBV2; D remains ambiguous. Germline V CDR1 and CDR2: SNHLY, FYNNEI. The CDR3 sequence is 14 residues long. Trimming took off 7 bases at V and 0 bases at J, with 10 bases between the two ends. This CDR3 reads CASTSVSSGNTIYF. CDR3 nucleotides: TGTGCCAGCACGTCTGTGAGCTCTGGAAACACCATATATTTT.

In its sample, this clonotype was seen many times. CDR3 nucleotides: TGTGCCATCAGTGCGGCGACTACAGATACGCAGTATTTT. Its translation: CAISAATTDTQYF. The chain links TRBV10-3 to TRBJ2-3; D not certain. The CDR3 loop spans 13 amino acids. Germline CDR1 is ENHRY and CDR2 is SYGVKD. V dropped 4 bases and J dropped 3 bases, with 8 bases sitting between them.

A few counts support this clonotype. This chain uses TRBV20-1 with TRBJ2-4; 9 nucleotides agree with TRBD1. This CDR3 is 14 amino acids long. CDR1 is DFQATT and CDR2 is SNEGSKA in the germline V gene (reference sequence). V shed 0 bases, J shed 4 bases, and the junction held 1 base outside the gene matches. CDR3 in amino acids: CSARDGQGKNIQYF. Written as DNA, the CDR3 is TGCAGTGCTAGAGATGGACAGGGGAAAAACATTCAGTACTTC.

This clonotype was seen at least ten times. V usage is TRBV10-3 and J usage is TRBJ2-3; D might be TRBD1 (6 bases). Germline V lookup: CDR1 ENHRY, CDR2 SYGVKD. This CDR3 has 15 residues. The ends were cut back, 10 bases at V and 3 bases at J, with 20 bases in the middle. Here the CDR3 reads CATLIGQSATDTQYF. The CDR3 DNA sequence: TGTGCCACTTTAATAGGACAGTCTGCAACAGATACGCAGTATTTT.

V gene TRBV2 combines with J gene TRBJ1-1, with TRBD1 matching over 7 bases. After removal of 10 bases from V and 5 bases from J, the junction contained 16 bases not matched to a gene. Germline CDR1 reads SNHLY; CDR2 reads FYNNEI. The CDR3 is 15 residues long. The CDR3 sequence is CATWGRGHVGTEAFF. The CDR3 DNA sequence: TGTGCCACGTGGGGGAGGGGGCATGTTGGGACTGAAGCTTTCTTT.

This chain uses TRBV5-1 with TRBJ2-7; 10 bases match TRBD1. Germline trimming cut 2 bases from V and 2 bases from J; bases unmatched to any gene: 7. Germline-derived CDR1 and CDR2 are SGHRS and YFSETQ. CDR3 length: 16 amino acids. The CDR3 nucleotides read TGCGCCAGCAGCTTAAGATCCGGGACAGGGGCCTACGAGCAGTACTTC. It specifies CASSLRSGTGAYEQYF.

This clonotype was observed a few times. The chain has TRBV5-8 and TRBJ1-4; the D is unclear. CDR3 length: 16 residues. Trimming removed 0 bases from V and 3 bases from J, with 12 bases in between. Germline lookup yields CDR1 SGHTS and CDR2 YDEGEE. CDR3 in amino acids: CASSLEGAGANEKLFF. CDR3 DNA: TGTGCCAGCAGCTTGGAGGGCGCCGGGGCTAATGAAAAACTGTTTTTT.

The chain employs TRBV5-1 and TRBJ2-5; TRBD1 matches at 8 bases. J gave up 2 bases and V 0 bases, and 6 bases lay outside the gene matches. The CDR3 totals 16 residues. Germline lookup yields CDR1 SGHRS and CDR2 YFSETQ. The CDR3 sequence: CASSLEVQGAQETQYF. CDR3 bases: TGCGCCAGCAGCTTGGAGGTTCAGGGGGCACAAGAGACCCAGTACTTC.

The CDR3 region is CATSRAEGLAGGLGNEQFF. The CDR3 DNA reads TGTGCCACCAGCAGAGCTGAAGGACTAGCGGGGGGATTAGGGAATGAGCAGTTCTTC. The chain has TRBV15 and TRBJ2-1; TRBD2 matches 14 bases. CDR1 and CDR2 (germline): LNHNV, YYDKDF (reference sequence). The CDR3 loop spans 19 amino acids. Trimming took 1 base from V and 7 from J; bases not matched to a gene: 12.

The gene calls are TRBV4-1 and TRBJ1-2, with D perhaps matching TRBD1 (5 bases). Germline V gene data show CDR1 as MGHRA and CDR2 as YSYEKL. The CDR3 has 14 amino acids. The ends were cut back, 1 base at V and 6 bases at J, with 12 bases in the middle. The CDR3 is CASSQVRRDHGYTF. In nucleotides, the CDR3 is TGCGCCAGCAGCCAAGTTCGCAGGGATCATGGCTACACCTTC.